This T cell receptor beta chain was captured in a study of tissue T cells after allogeneic stem cell transplantation. Study-level points and caveats: Limitations included a small, clinically heterogeneous cohort and limited sampling depth. Blood and spleen captured only part of the tissue TCR repertoire. Anatomically similar tissues had similar TCR repertoires within each patient.

As for time point: mouse harvest day 7 after allogeneic transplant. Mouse grafts combined 10^7 T-cell-depleted bone marrow cells with 10^6 splenic CD5+ T cells. Tissues came from B6→BALB/c major-mismatch GVHD mice at day 7 or 14. Only in-frame clones appear in the TCRdb table, and some are missing; sequencing was by immunoSEQ multiplex PCR. Among about 8,300 clones, around 48% were seen once, and the ten largest hold roughly 7%. Points on this clone: Its antigen is as yet unknown. Here the gene names and germline are mouse. The CDR3 end falls 1 residue outside the read, so it is completed with the germline J gene.

The CDR3 runs 16 residues. The germline gives CDR1 NNHNN, CDR2 SYGAGS (reference sequence). V was clipped by 3 bases and J by 0 bases; unmatched bases: 3. The receptor's source is a female BALB/c mouse given C57BL/6 T cells with graft-versus-host disease after an allogeneic hematopoietic cell transplant. This chain uses TRBV13-2 with TRBJ1-3; 10 bases fit TRBD1. Sample: gut tissue. Here the CDR3 reads CASGGRDRGSGNTLYF. The covered CDR3 bases are TGTGCCAGCGGTGGCCGGGACAGGGGTTCTGGAAATACGCTCTAT.